This record covers a single TCR beta chain. Its specificity is not known. The data derive from a study of quantifying T cell responses using KT2 cells. Study overall: TCR alpha and beta constant-region primers primed reverse transcription of RNA.

An oligo carrying a UMI was ligated to the cDNA 3' end. The first PCR ran roughly 4 cycles with an equimolar RC1.1 and RC1.2 beta primer mix. TCRdb re-called the UMI-ligation and nested PCR reads with MiXCR, one entry per CDR3 protein. The top ten clones hold about 9.4% of a sample with 40,000 to 60,000 distinct CDR3 sequences, 11% of them seen once. Broader study findings: Even the lowest spike-in, about one KT2 cell per 100,000 PBMC, yielded detectable KT2 sequences. Input KT2 cell number predicted KT2 alpha and beta sequence counts linearly over several orders of magnitude.

Sequenced: PBMCs spiked with cells of the T cell clone KT2. The receptor was derived from a human donor.

CDR3 sequence reads: CSSPRGLAGGTDTQYF. CDR3 sequence (DNA): TGCAGCTCACCCCGTGGACTAGCGGGAGGAACAGATACGCAGTATTTT. The chain carries TRBV20-1 and TRBJ2-3; 14 bases are a match to TRBD2. Germline assignment: CDR1 DFQATT and CDR2 SNEGSKA (reference sequence). The length of the CDR3 is 16 residues.